This TCR beta chain was captured by sequencing in a study of cytomegalovirus exposure and HLA in healthy donors. The study's findings and limits: Analysis performed later found about 18,000 TCR beta sequences associated with HLA alleles at 0.05 false discovery rate. A missense variant in DCLRE1C was later tied to TCR beta V- and J-gene trimming.

The study ran its PCR with 60 Vbeta and 13 Jbeta primers. In the authors' methods: The authors later counted some 76 million unique TCR beta chains, around 9.9 million of them shared. Data came from immunoSEQ multiplex PCR; TCRdb stores just in-frame clones and leaves some out. That table gives V, J and clone size, and the DNA gave D and trimming. The sample records some 96,000 clones, 60% to 80% being singletons. About this clone itself: No antigen is known for it.

Sequenced input: PBMCs. The clonotype comes from a man in his fifties or sixties in good health and CMV-seronegative.

Here the CDR3 DNA reads TGTGCCAGCACCCGGGACAAGGCCTACGAGCAGTACTTC. Residues: CASTRDKAYEQYF. The chain combines TRBV2 with TRBJ2-7; tentative D call: TRBD1 (6 bases). The CDR3 runs to 13 residues. Germline CDR1 SNHLY, CDR2 FYNNEI. With 7 bases removed from V and 2 bases from J, the gap between germline ends came to 12 bases.